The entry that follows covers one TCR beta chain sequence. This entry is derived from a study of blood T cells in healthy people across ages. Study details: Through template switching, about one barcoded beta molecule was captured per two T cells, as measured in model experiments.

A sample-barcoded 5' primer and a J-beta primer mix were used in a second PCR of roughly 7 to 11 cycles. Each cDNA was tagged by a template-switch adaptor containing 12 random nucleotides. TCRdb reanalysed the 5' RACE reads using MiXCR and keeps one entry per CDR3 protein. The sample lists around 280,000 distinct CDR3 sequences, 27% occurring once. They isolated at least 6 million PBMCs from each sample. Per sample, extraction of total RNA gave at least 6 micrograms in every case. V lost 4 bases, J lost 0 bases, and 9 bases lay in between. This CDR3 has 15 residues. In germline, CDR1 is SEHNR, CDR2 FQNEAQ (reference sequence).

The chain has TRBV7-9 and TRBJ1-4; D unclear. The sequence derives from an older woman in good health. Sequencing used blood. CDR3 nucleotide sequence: TGTGCCAGCAGCTCGGACGGCGCAACTAATGAAAAACTGTTTTTT. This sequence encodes CASSSDGATNEKLFF.